Below, one T cell receptor beta chain is given with its context. The antigen remains unidentified. The CDR3 is made up of 14 amino acids. The V and J ends lost 7 bases and 1 base respectively, with 13 bases between them. The germline V gene has CDR1 MNHEY and CDR2 SVGAGI. This sample was taken from a study of cytomegalovirus exposure and HLA in healthy donors. Across the whole study: Counted in an early data release were some 81 million unique TCRs from HLA-typed donors.

PCR employed 60 Vbeta and 13 Jbeta primers. The assay was immunoSEQ multiplex PCR, and TCRdb's table has in-frame clones only and misses some. The repertoire has around 190,000 clones, around 82% of them found once; the top ten carry about 1.7%. Study-level results: With DRB1 most and HLA-C fewest, TCR association rates differed between HLA loci in a later analysis. Exclusion applied to some V segments, including TRBV6-2 and TRBV6-3, as they were indistinguishable. Sequencing likely caused a cluster of highly shared sequence variants.

The sequence was obtained from a man younger than 35 in good health and CMV-seronegative. Sequencing was performed on PBMCs. The chain links TRBV6-5 to TRBJ1-1; D is undetermined. The chain's CDR3 is CASKEVISNTEAFF. CDR3 sequence (DNA): TGTGCCAGCAAGGAGGTAATCTCGAACACTGAAGCTTTCTTT.